Described below is a single T cell receptor beta chain sequence and its context. Its matching antigen is unknown. Reverse transcribing all isolated RNA meant expressed TCRB transcripts were sequenced. TCRdb's copy holds only in-frame clones and misses some; the assay was immunoSEQ multiplex PCR. The table lists about 200,000 clones, approximately 11% of them singletons, with 1% to 1.5% in the top ten. V lost 1 base and J lost 3; bases outside the gene matches: 9. This CDR3 contains 17 residues. The germline CDR1 and CDR2 sequences are SGDLS and YYNGEE. This record comes from a study of beta chain features in type 1 diabetes. Whole-study results and caveats: Shorter templates might be favored by PCR, and equally so in patients and in controls.

One heparinised draw of blood, averaging around 100 mL, came from each donor. The chain combines TRBV9 with TRBJ2-2; 7 bases agree with TRBD2. This sequence was found in a man aged 18 to 30 in good health. Sequenced sample: central memory CD4+ T cells from blood. This chain's CDR3 is CASSVSPLAADTGELFF. The DNA of the CDR3 is TGTGCCAGCAGCGTATCGCCCCTAGCGGCCGACACCGGGGAGCTGTTTTTT.